This TCR beta chain comes out of a study of blood T cells in healthy people across ages. Primers used in a second PCR of about 6 to 12 cycles were a sample-barcoded 5' primer and a J-beta primer mix. Template switching added a 12-random-nucleotide identifier to every cDNA molecule. TCRdb recomputed calls from the 5' RACE reads with MiXCR, one row per CDR3 protein. The data show hundreds of thousands of distinct CDR3 sequences, 22% seen once. Trimming at V came to 3 bases and at J to 10 bases, leaving 4 bases not matched to a gene. CDR1 is LGHDT and CDR2 is YNNKEL in the germline V gene (reference sequence). This CDR3 region has 12 residues. Peripheral blood was drawn, around 9.3 milliliters per donor. Researchers report isolating at least 6.5 million PBMCs per sample.

The clonotype comes from a man aged 65-85 years in good health. This chain connects TRBV3-1 to TRBJ1-2; TRBD1 agrees at 8 bases. Sequencing was performed on blood. The CDR3 here is CASSQGDRPYTF. DNA for the CDR3: TGTGCCAGCAGCCAGGGGGACAGGCCCTACACCTTC.